Sequencing of this T cell receptor beta chain was carried out in a study of cytomegalovirus exposure and HLA in healthy donors. Study-level results: When a later analysis compared HLA-associated TCR beta chains with equally common others, the HLA-associated chains turned out to be more clonally expanded and to have lower generation probabilities. Rare sequences made up most TCRs, while some public TCRs were found in many donors. TCR association rates varied by HLA locus in a later analysis, with DRB1 highest and HLA-C lowest.

This clone was seen a few times. Antigen specificity is unknown. The PCR used 60 Vbeta and 13 Jbeta primers. Assay used: immunoSEQ multiplex PCR; TCRdb lists only in-frame clones, some missing. The sample includes around 130,000 clones, 7% to 9.5% seen only once; the top ten take 5% to 6.5%. V was pared by 3 bases and J by 0 bases, with 16 bases between. The CDR3 totals 17 residues. Germline loops: CDR1 SGHNT, CDR2 YYREEE (reference sequence). V gene TRBV5-4 combines with J gene TRBJ2-1, with D maybe TRBD2 (7 bases). This receptor was taken from a woman in her thirties or forties in good health and CMV-seropositive. Sequencing was done on a sample of PBMCs. CDR3 DNA sequence: TGTGCCAGCAGCTCCGCGGGGGCCCCGGCCTCCTACAATGAGCAGTTCTTC. This encodes CASSSAGAPASYNEQFF. Full variable domain (remainder filled in from reference TRBV5-4 and TRBJ2-1): ETGVTQSPTHLIKTRGQQVTLRCSSQSGHNTVSWYQQALGQGPQFIFQYYREEENGRGNFPPRFSGLQFPNYSSELNVNALELDDSALYLCASSSAGAPASYNEQFFGPGTRLTVL.